The 30 T cell receptor beta chains given below trace back to one sample, sequenced in a study of T cells in women clearing cervical HPV infection. The assay was immunoSEQ multiplex PCR, and TCRdb's table has in-frame clones only and misses some. This sample carries some 26,000 clones, with about 3.9% going to the ten biggest clones. Source material: blood buffy coat. These receptors were collected from a woman aged 18 to 75 with a cervical HPV16 infection that either progressed to CIN3+ or cleared (not recorded which).

As concerns this clone: The DNA ends 3 residues before the CDR3 does, and the rest of the CDR3 is filled in from the germline J gene. The chain links TRBV7-3 to TRBJ2-1; TRBD2 matches 10 bases. The ends lost 3 bases at V and 8 bases at J; junction bases unmatched: 7. The CDR3 runs to 15 residues. Germline CDR1 and CDR2: SGHTA and FQGTGA. The sequenced CDR3 bases are TGTGCCAGCAGCTTCGGACTAGCGGCCTGGGATGAG. The encoded protein is CASSFGLAAWDE. The whole CDR3 sequence reads CASSFGLAAWDEQFF.

Regarding this clone: The read terminates 3 residues ahead of where the CDR3 ends, so the germline J gene completes it. The V gene is TRBV10-3, the J gene TRBJ2-5; tentatively, D is TRBD1 (6 bases). Trimming stripped 6 bases from V and 4 bases from J, with 18 bases between. The CDR3 runs 15 residues. Per the germline V gene, CDR1 is ENHRY and CDR2 is SYGVKD. The CDR3 bases that were read are TGTGCCATCAGCTATACAGGGAGCCCCACAGAGACC. Its protein product is CAISYTGSPTET. The full CDR3 protein is CAISYTGSPTETQYF.

Of note for this clone: The CDR3 end falls 3 residues outside the read, so it is completed with the germline J gene. The rearrangement joins TRBV7-3 to TRBJ1-3; no definite D call. V was clipped by 5 bases and J by 4 bases, with 9 bases between them. Germline V gives CDR1 SGHTA, CDR2 FQGTGA. This CDR3 is 13 amino acids long. The CDR3: CASSTGEGNTIYF. The CDR3 DNA, read in part, is TGTGCCAGCAGCACCGGGGAGGGAAACACC.

Points on this clone: The read falls 3 residues short of the CDR3 end, and the missing part is taken from the germline J gene. This chain joins TRBV10-3 and TRBJ1-2; D not resolved. Germline V gene sequence: CDR1 ENHRY, CDR2 SYGVKD. Trimming removed 0 bases at V and 2 bases at J, with 4 bases between. The CDR3 spans 13 residues. The CDR3 DNA, read in part, is TGTGCCATCAGTGAGTCGCAGAACTATGGC. Translating it yields CAISESQNYG. The full CDR3 sequence reads CAISESQNYGYTF.

About this clone itself: The sequenced fragment ends 3 residues before the CDR3 boundary, so the rest is inferred from the germline J gene. The same CDR3 is also encoded by other DNA sequences in this sample. V usage is TRBV27 and J usage is TRBJ1-1; D is uncertain. Trimming took 6 bases from V and 0 from J, leaving 8 bases between them. The CDR3 contains 13 residues. Germline-derived CDR1 and CDR2 are MNHEY and SMNVEV (reference sequence). CDR3 in amino acids: CASSRGMNTEAFF. The CDR3 DNA, read in part, is TGTGCCAGCAGCCGGGGAATGAACACTGAA.

Of note for this clone: The read halts 3 residues ahead of the CDR3 end, with the missing end drawn from the germline J gene. The V and J genes are TRBV7-2 and TRBJ1-2, with TRBD1 as a possible D gene (6 bases). This CDR3 has 14 residues. Trimming removed 1 base at V and 4 bases at J, with 10 bases between. The germline CDR1 and CDR2 sequences are SGHTA and FQGNSA. This CDR3 reads CASSLDGQRYGYTF. Incomplete CDR3 DNA: TGTGCCAGCAGCTTAGACGGACAGCGCTATGGC.

With regard to this clone: The read terminates 3 residues before the CDR3 end, so the remaining end is supplied by the germline J gene. The chain joins TRBV29-1 to TRBJ1-2; TRBD1 matches at 7 bases. Trimming took 4 bases from V and 2 from J; bases not matched to a gene: 4. CDR1 and CDR2 from the germline V gene are SQVTM and ANQGSEA. The CDR3 has 13 amino acids. This CDR3 is CSVADRENYGYTF. CDR3 DNA (partial): TGCAGCGTTGCCGACAGGGAGAACTATGGC.

Comment on this clone: The read comes to an end 3 residues before the CDR3 does, leaving the germline J gene to fill in the end. The J gene is TRBJ2-3, the V gene TRBV12-3 or TRBV12-4; TRBD2 agrees at 7 bases. Losses at the gene ends were 3 bases for V and 1 base for J; bases not matched to a gene: 4. CDR3 length: 15 residues. This CDR3 is CASSFGLAGTDTQYF. CDR3 DNA, as far as it was read: TGTGCCAGCAGTTTTGGGCTAGCGGGCACAGATACG.

Notes on this clone: One junction end does not reproduce the germline sequence, and a read error may be involved. The sample carries other DNA sequences with the same CDR3. Incomplete CDR3 DNA: TGTGCCAGTAGCGACTTCTCTGGAAACACA. Translated, it gives CASSDFSGNT. The entire CDR3 protein reads CASSDFSGNTIYF. V is TRBV19 and J is TRBJ1-3; D is ambiguous. With the read ending 3 residues before the CDR3 end, the germline J gene is used to fill in that end. CDR1 and CDR2 (germline): LNHDA, SQIVND (reference sequence). CDR3 length: 13 amino acids.

As to this clone: The observed sequence ends 3 residues before the CDR3 terminus, with the missing tail filled in from the germline J gene. The chain recombines TRBV6-2 or TRBV6-3 with TRBJ1-2; a possible D gene is TRBD1 (5 bases). The length of the CDR3 is 15 residues. Per the germline V gene, CDR1 is MNHEY and CDR2 is SVGEGT. CDR3 DNA (partial): TGTGCCAGCAAATACCGGGACTTCTCCTCCTACGAC. It translates to CASKYRDFSSYD. The complete CDR3 sequence is CASKYRDFSSYDYTF.

Turning to this clone: The CDR3 goes on 3 residues after the read ends, and that part is filled in from the germline J gene. This chain connects TRBV9 to TRBJ1-2; the match to TRBD1 covers 9 bases. Germline V gives CDR1 SGDLS, CDR2 YYNGEE. J was trimmed by 2 bases and V by 3 bases; bases with no gene match: 2. CDR3 length: 14 amino acids. CDR3 residues: CASSADRGNYGYTF. CDR3 bases read: TGTGCCAGCAGCGCTGACAGGGGGAACTATGGC.

Notes on this clone: The read ends 3 residues before the CDR3 terminus; that terminus is restored from the germline J gene. The chain links TRBV2 to TRBJ1-6; D may be TRBD1 (6 bases). CDR3 length equals 17 residues. Per the germline V gene, CDR1 is SNHLY and CDR2 is FYNNEI. V lost 3 bases and J 0 bases, leaving 12 bases between the germline ends. The CDR3 reads CASSDGGGISYNSPLHF. The DNA read from the CDR3 is TGTGCCAGCAGTGATGGGGGGGGCATCTCCTATAATTCACCC.

Notes on this clone: The sequence runs out 3 residues before the end of the CDR3; the remainder is reconstructed from the germline J gene. The rearrangement links TRBV12-3 or TRBV12-4 to TRBJ1-3; no firm D call. This CDR3 is built from 15 residues. V lost 0 bases and J lost 0, with 6 bases in between. The CDR3: CASSLAASSGNTIYF. The sequenced part of the CDR3 DNA is TGTGCCAGCAGTTTAGCAGCGAGCTCTGGAAACACC.

With respect to this clone: From the germline J gene comes the end of the CDR3, since the read stops 3 residues before it. V usage is TRBV7-2 and J usage is TRBJ2-5; D possibly corresponds to TRBD1 (5 bases). Trimming stripped 3 bases from V and 3 bases from J, with 14 bases between. The CDR3 totals 15 residues. Germline loops: CDR1 SGHTA, CDR2 FQGNSA. The CDR3: CASSFNLGREETQYF. CDR3 DNA (partial): TGTGCCAGCAGCTTTAACTTGGGCAGGGAAGAGACC.

A remark on this clone: The observed sequence ends 3 residues before the CDR3 terminus, with the missing tail filled in from the germline J gene. Distinct nucleotide sequences in the sample also encode this CDR3. The rearrangement joins TRBV5-1 to TRBJ1-1; D is perhaps TRBD1 (5 bases). This CDR3 region has 13 residues. CDR1 is SGHRS, CDR2 YFSETQ, per germline. CDR3 sequence: CASSLNQGLGAFF. The sequenced CDR3 bases are TGCGCCAGCAGCTTGAATCAGGGTTTGGGG.

In the case of this clone: The read finishes 3 residues shy of the CDR3 end, and the germline J gene is used to complete it. V is TRBV6-2 or TRBV6-3 and J is TRBJ2-2; 7 nucleotides match TRBD1. The germline CDR1 and CDR2 sequences are MNHEY and SVGEGT. The CDR3 is made up of 15 amino acids. With 3 bases clipped from V and 3 bases from J, the junction kept 4 bases outside the gene matches. Partial CDR3 DNA: TGTGCCAGCAGTTATGGGCAGGGGGACACCGGGGAG. Residues: CASSYGQGDTGE. The whole CDR3 sequence is CASSYGQGDTGELFF.

Comments on this clone: The CDR3 end falls 3 residues outside the read, so it is completed with the germline J gene. The V and J genes are TRBV5-4 and TRBJ2-7; a possible D gene is TRBD1 (6 bases). The V gene lost 4 bases and the J gene lost 2 bases, with 10 bases spanning the gap. Germline values: CDR1 SGHNT, CDR2 YYREEE (reference sequence). The CDR3 contains 13 residues. Partial CDR3 DNA: TGTGCCAGCAGCACCAGGGGTCCCTACGAG. Translated: CASSTRGPYE. The entire CDR3 is CASSTRGPYEQYF.

About this clone itself: The CDR3 extends 3 residues past the end of the read, so its final part is completed from the germline J gene. The chain is built from TRBV27 and TRBJ2-5, with 9 bases fitting TRBD2. Trimming at V came to 6 bases and at J to 1 base, leaving 12 bases not matched to a gene. This CDR3 contains 17 residues. CDR1 is MNHEY and CDR2 is SMNVEV in the germline V gene (reference sequence). The CDR3 sequence: CASSLLSGGVLQETQYF. The sequenced CDR3 bases are TGTGCCAGCAGCCTTCTTAGCGGGGGAGTTCTCCAAGAGACC.

About this clone itself: Coverage ceases 3 residues before the CDR3 finishes, and the germline J gene fills in the end. The genes are TRBV4-1 and TRBJ2-5, with D maybe TRBD2 (7 bases). V lost 4 bases, J lost 5 bases, and 17 bases lay in between. The CDR3 runs to 15 residues. CDR1 is MGHRA, CDR2 YSYEKL, per germline. The covered CDR3 bases are TGCGCCAGCAGCCTTGGGGGCTCCGGGGGGGAGACC. Its protein product is CASSLGGSGGET. The CDR3 in full is CASSLGGSGGETQYF.

Comments on this clone: The read ends 3 residues early relative to the CDR3; the germline J gene fills the gap. This chain connects TRBV18 to TRBJ2-1, with D perhaps matching TRBD1 (6 bases). CDR1 is KGHSH, CDR2 LQKENI, per germline. Trimming left V 2 bases short and J 8 bases short, with 19 bases between. The CDR3 contains 16 residues. Here the CDR3 reads CASSPNVRGVIDEQFF. CDR3 bases read: TGTGCCAGCTCACCAAATGTCAGGGGTGTTATCGATGAG.

Points on this clone: Read coverage stops 3 residues before the CDR3 terminus; the germline J gene supplies the remainder. The chain couples TRBV5-1 to TRBJ1-2; 7 nucleotides align to TRBD1. Germline V gives CDR1 SGHRS, CDR2 YFSETQ. This CDR3 has 14 residues. Germline trimming cut 0 bases from V and 7 bases from J; bases unmatched to any gene: 6. CDR3 in amino acids: CASSLAGQGVGYTF. CDR3 DNA, as far as it was read: TGCGCCAGCAGCTTGGCGGGCCAGGGGGTTGGC.

Concerning this clone: Read coverage stops 3 residues before the CDR3 terminus; the germline J gene supplies the remainder. The J gene is TRBJ2-3, the V gene TRBV20-1; 7 bases line up with TRBD1. V shed 1 base, J shed 0 bases, and the junction held 16 bases outside the gene matches. The CDR3 totals 19 residues. Germline V gene sequence: CDR1 DFQATT, CDR2 SNEGSKA (reference sequence). CDR3 region: CSARARGRGTVSSTDTQYF. The CDR3 DNA, read in part, is TGCAGTGCTAGAGCCCGGGGCAGGGGGACAGTGTCTAGCACAGATACG.

As for this clone: Coverage ceases 3 residues before the CDR3 finishes, and the germline J gene fills in the end. The chain has TRBV10-3 and TRBJ1-5; unclear D gene. In germline, CDR1 is ENHRY, CDR2 SYGVKD. The CDR3 has 13 amino acids. The V end lost 3 bases, the J end lost 6 bases, and 9 bases lay between the germline ends. CDR3 DNA (partial): TGTGCCATCAGTGATGGTAGCGGTCAGCCC. Translation gives CAISDGSGQP. The CDR3 as a whole reads CAISDGSGQPQHF.

To note about this clone: The CDR3 extends 3 residues past the end of the read, so its final part is completed from the germline J gene. The rearrangement joins TRBV6-2 or TRBV6-3 to TRBJ1-2; tentative D call: TRBD1 (6 bases). Germline V lookup: CDR1 MNHEY, CDR2 SVGEGT. CDR3 size: 14 residues. CDR3 DNA (partial): TGTGCCAGCAGACGGGGGGGCCGTAACTACGAC. As protein: CASRRGGRNYD. The entire CDR3 reads CASRRGGRNYDYTF.

On this clone itself: The read ends 3 residues before the CDR3 terminus; that terminus is restored from the germline J gene. This chain connects TRBV7-9 to TRBJ1-2; tentatively, D is TRBD1 (6 bases). CDR1 is SEHNR, CDR2 FQNEAQ, per germline (reference sequence). The CDR3 contains 12 residues. CDR3 in amino acids: CASEQGNNDYTF. CDR3 DNA (partial): TGTGCCAGCGAACAGGGAAACAATGAC.

To note about this clone: The CDR3 is cut off 3 residues early in the read; its end comes from the germline J gene. V and J are TRBV10-3 and TRBJ1-3, with TRBD1 matching 9 bases. The CDR3 extends over 14 amino acids. V trimming: 7 bases; J trimming: 7 bases; junction bases outside the gene matches: 8. CDR1 and CDR2 from the germline V gene are ENHRY and SYGVKD. The sequenced CDR3 bases are TGTGCCATCACCCCGGGACAGGGAGGGAACACC. It yields the protein CAITPGQGGNT. The whole CDR3 protein is CAITPGQGGNTIYF.

On this clone: The DNA ends 3 residues before the CDR3 does, and the rest of the CDR3 is filled in from the germline J gene. The chain recombines TRBV20-1 with TRBJ2-5; 7 bases match TRBD2. The CDR3 has 15 amino acids. After removal of 0 bases from V and 4 bases from J, the junction contained 8 bases not matched to a gene. CDR1 is DFQATT, CDR2 SNEGSKA, per germline (reference sequence). This chain's CDR3 is CSARDRGGARETQYF. CDR3 DNA (partial): TGCAGTGCTAGAGATCGCGGGGGAGCGAGAGAGACC.

Regarding this clone: The junction departs from the called germline gene at one end, perhaps through a read error. The read terminates 3 residues ahead of where the CDR3 ends, so the germline J gene completes it. The rearrangement joins TRBV4-2 to TRBJ2-5; tentative D call: TRBD1 (6 bases). The CDR3 is made up of 15 amino acids. Germline lookup yields CDR1 LGHNA and CDR2 YNFKEQ. The CDR3 DNA, read in part, is TGCGCCAGCAGCCAAGCGGACAGCGATCAAGAGACC. Translation: CASSQADSDQET. The full-length CDR3 reads as CASSQADSDQETQYF.

Of note for this clone: The read finishes 3 residues shy of the CDR3 end, and the germline J gene is used to complete it. V and J are TRBV7-8 and TRBJ1-1; 8 nucleotides agree with TRBD1. V shed 5 bases, J shed 5 bases, and the junction held 4 bases outside the gene matches. CDR1 SGHVS and CDR2 FQNEAQ come from the germline V gene. CDR3 length equals 13 residues. The covered CDR3 bases are TGTGCCAGCAGCAATACAGGGGGAACTGAA. It codes for CASSNTGGTE. The full CDR3 protein is CASSNTGGTEAFF. Full variable domain (rest looked up from reference TRBV7-8 and TRBJ1-1): GAGVSQSPRYKVAKRGQDVALRCDPISGHVSLFWYQQALGQGPEFLTYFQNEAQLDKSGLPSDRFFAERPEGSVSTLKIQRTQQEDSAVYLCASSNTGGTEAFFGQGTRLTVV.

Worth noting for this clone: With the read ending 3 residues before the CDR3 end, the germline J gene is used to fill in that end. The sample carries other DNA sequences with the same CDR3. The chain has TRBV5-1 and TRBJ1-4; 9 nucleotides match TRBD1. V lost 2 bases and J lost 8; bases outside the gene matches: 4. The length of the CDR3 is 14 residues. Germline V lookup: CDR1 SGHRS, CDR2 YFSETQ. The CDR3: CASSFDRGREKLFF. The DNA read from the CDR3 is TGCGCCAGCAGCTTCGACAGGGGGAGGGAAAAA.